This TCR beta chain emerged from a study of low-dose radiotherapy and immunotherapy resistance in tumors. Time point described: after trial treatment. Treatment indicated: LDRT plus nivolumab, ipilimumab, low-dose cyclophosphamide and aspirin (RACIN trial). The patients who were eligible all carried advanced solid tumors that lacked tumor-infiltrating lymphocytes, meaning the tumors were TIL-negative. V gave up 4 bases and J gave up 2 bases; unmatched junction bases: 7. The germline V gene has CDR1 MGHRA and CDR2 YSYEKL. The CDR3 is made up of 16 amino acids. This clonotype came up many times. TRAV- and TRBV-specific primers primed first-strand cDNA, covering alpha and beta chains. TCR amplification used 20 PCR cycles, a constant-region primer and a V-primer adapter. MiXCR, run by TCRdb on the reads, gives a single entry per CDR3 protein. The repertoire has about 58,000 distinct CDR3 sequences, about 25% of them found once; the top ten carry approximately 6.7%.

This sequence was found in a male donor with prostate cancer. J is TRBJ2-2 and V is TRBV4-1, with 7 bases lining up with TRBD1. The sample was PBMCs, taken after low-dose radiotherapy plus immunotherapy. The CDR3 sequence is CASSLKTGFNTGELFF. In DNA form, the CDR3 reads TGCGCCAGCAGCCTTAAGACAGGGTTTAACACCGGGGAGCTGTTTTTT.